What follows are 13 T cell receptor beta chains derived from one specimen sequenced in a study of CD4+ T cells in melanoma. The repertoire was sequenced with immunoSEQ multiplex PCR; TCRdb's copy has only in-frame clones and lacks some. The sample contains about 55,000 clones, over 60% of which appear only once. What was sequenced was tumor tissue. These TCRs come from a human donor with melanoma.

This chain uses TRBV28 with TRBJ1-2; perhaps TRBD1 as D (6 bases). Trimming cost V 6 bases and J 5 bases, with 28 bases left between them. CDR1 is MDHEN and CDR2 is SYDVKM in the germline V gene. This CDR3 has 18 amino acids. The CDR3 protein is CASRKGDRPLTGSYGYTF. CDR3 DNA sequence: TGTGCCAGCAGAAAGGGTGACCGACCTCTGACAGGAAGTTATGGCTACACCTTC.

The DNA of the CDR3 is TGTGCCAGCAGTTCTGTCGACGGGACTAATGAAAAACTGTTTTTT. Amino acid sequence: CASSSVDGTNEKLFF. V is TRBV28 and J is TRBJ1-4, with D uncertain. The germline V gene has CDR1 MDHEN and CDR2 SYDVKM. This CDR3 is 15 amino acids long. The V and J ends lost 4 bases and 2 bases respectively, with 11 bases between them.

This chain uses TRBV23-1 with TRBJ1-2, with D unresolved. TRBV23-1 is labeled an ORF, and its function is uncertain. This CDR3 has 14 amino acids. V lost 0 bases and J lost 4, with 9 bases in between. The CDR3 region is CASSQSWQPYGYTF. CDR3 DNA: TGCGCCAGCAGTCAATCCTGGCAGCCCTATGGCTACACCTTC.

The genes are TRBV27 and TRBJ1-6; weak D call: TRBD1 (5 bases). CDR3 length: 13 amino acids. V lost 4 bases and J lost 8, with 9 bases in between. CDR1 MNHEY and CDR2 SMNVEV come from the germline V gene (reference sequence). For the CDR3, the DNA is TGTGCCAGCAGTTGGAGGGGAGATTCACCCCTCCACTTT. It specifies CASSWRGDSPLHF.

The gene calls are TRBV5-6 and TRBJ1-6; 8 nucleotides line up with TRBD1. Germline CDR1 and CDR2: SGHDT and YYEEEE. This CDR3 is 16 amino acids long. The V gene end was trimmed by 5 bases and the J gene end by 7 bases; junction bases not matched to a gene: 11. The DNA of the CDR3 is TGTGCCAGCAGTTTAACTCAGGGGGCGCGAAATTCACCCCTCCACTTT. Translation: CASSLTQGARNSPLHF.

This chain uses TRBV7-3 with TRBJ1-1, with D perhaps TRBD1 (5 bases). The CDR3 extends over 13 amino acids. V was trimmed by 2 bases and J by 4 bases, leaving 8 bases between them. Germline CDR1 SGHTA, CDR2 FQGTGA. The CDR3 nucleotides are TGTGCCAGCAGCTTATCAGGGAGCACTGAAGCTTTCTTT. Translating it yields CASSLSGSTEAFF. Filled out from reference TRBV7-3 and TRBJ1-1, the complete variable domain reads GAGVSQTPSNKVTEKGKYVELRCDPISGHTALYWYRQSLGQGPEFLIYFQGTGAADDSGLPNDRFFAVRPEGSVSTLKIQRTERGDSAVYLCASSLSGSTEAFFGQGTRLTVV.

The chain links TRBV7-2 to TRBJ1-5; 9 positions match TRBD1. J was trimmed by 6 bases and V by 3 bases; bases with no gene match: 18. In germline, CDR1 is SGHTA, CDR2 FQGNSA. This CDR3 is 19 amino acids long. This chain's CDR3 is CASSFSVLRDREFLQPQHF. The CDR3, as DNA: TGTGCCAGCAGCTTCTCCGTACTCCGGGACAGGGAATTTCTTCAGCCCCAGCATTTT.

V is TRBV6-5 and J is TRBJ2-7; TRBD1 matches at 10 bases. The CDR3 runs to 14 residues. The V gene end was trimmed by 2 bases and the J gene end by 5 bases; junction bases not matched to a gene: 3. CDR1 and CDR2 from the germline V gene are MNHEY and SVGAGI. CDR3 DNA sequence: TGTGCCAGCAGTTACGGGACAGGGGTCGACGAGCAGTACTTC. Residues: CASSYGTGVDEQYF.

The genes are TRBV11-2 and TRBJ2-3; the D is unclear. Trimming removed 1 base from V and 5 bases from J, with 7 bases in between. Germline V lookup: CDR1 SGHAT, CDR2 FQNNGV. CDR3 length: 13 amino acids. The CDR3, as DNA: TGTGCCAGCAGCTTAGGGCCCCAAGATACGCAGTATTTT. This sequence encodes CASSLGPQDTQYF.

The rearrangement joins TRBV5-8 to TRBJ2-6, with D possibly called TRBD1 or TRBD2 (5 bases each). This CDR3 has 14 residues. In germline, CDR1 is SGHTS, CDR2 YDEGEE. Trimming cost V 3 bases and J 1 base, with 5 bases left between them. The CDR3 reads CASSWGSGANVLTF. CDR3 DNA sequence: TGTGCCAGCAGCTGGGGGTCTGGGGCCAACGTCCTGACTTTC.

In its sample, this clone was seen a few times. The V gene is TRBV4-3, the J gene TRBJ1-2; 9 nucleotides agree with TRBD1. Trimming took 4 bases from V and 8 from J; bases not matched to a gene: 8. The CDR3 covers 14 residues. Germline values: CDR1 LGHNA, CDR2 YSLEER. The CDR3 spells CASSPGQGLRGYTF. DNA of the CDR3: TGCGCCAGCAGCCCGGGACAGGGATTAAGAGGCTACACCTTC.

The genes are TRBV6-5 and TRBJ1-3; 7 bases fit TRBD1. The V gene's germline CDR1 is MNHEY and CDR2 SVGAGI. The CDR3 runs 15 residues. Trimming cost V 5 bases and J 2 bases; bases outside gene matches: 6. In nucleotides, the CDR3 is TGTGCCAGCAGTGGATCACAGGGGACTGGAAACACCATATATTTT. Protein sequence: CASSGSQGTGNTIYF.

The chain joins TRBV4-1 to TRBJ1-4; 10 bases agree with TRBD1. Germline V gene lookup returns CDR1 MGHRA and CDR2 YSYEKL. V gave up 1 base and J gave up 8 bases; unmatched junction bases: 4. CDR3 length: 15 amino acids. Here the CDR3 DNA reads TGCGCCAGCAGCCAAGTTGAGACAGGGGGCGAAAAACTGTTTTTT. It is translated as CASSQVETGGEKLFF.